This T cell receptor beta chain was sequenced during a study of Tregs in tolerant kidney transplant recipients. Sequencing used immunoSEQ multiplex PCR; TCRdb keeps in-frame clones, though not all of them. The sample has 50,000 or so clones; about nine tenths are singletons. The nonmyeloablative bone marrow transplants came from related graft donors, with transient mixed chimerism. Unstimulated regulatory T cells (CD4+CD25+CD127-), CD4+CD25- non-regulatory cells, CD4 and CD8 cells were FACS-sorted from thawed PBMCs. About this clone: Other nucleotide sequences in the sample specify the same CDR3.

Germline V CDR1 and CDR2: SGHTA, FQGNSA. V dropped 2 bases and J dropped 4 bases, with 9 bases sitting between them. The CDR3 loop spans 14 amino acids. The receptor comes from a human patient who received a combined kidney and bone marrow transplant. The graft donor may account for some of the T cells. The sample in question was CD8+ T cells from blood (PBMCs), obtained 24 months after the transplant. This chain links TRBV7-2 with TRBJ2-1; no definite D call. DNA for the CDR3: TGTGCCAGCAGCTTAACCCGGTCATACAATGAGCAGTTCTTC. Protein product: CASSLTRSYNEQFF.